One sample yielded the 21 T cell receptor beta chains listed below, sequenced in a study of identical twins. One entry per CDR3 protein, called by TCRdb with MiXCR from the 5' RACE reads. The profile shows 250,000 to 350,000 distinct CDR3 sequences, around 9.7% of them singletons. These same data were also listed under a study on yellow fever vaccine responses in identical twins.

Sequenced sample: CD8+ T cells sorted from blood. The receptors were sampled from a young woman in good health.

This clonotype was detected only a few times. The chain uses TRBV5-6 and TRBJ2-3, with 7 nucleotides matching TRBD1. The CDR3 spans 15 residues. Germline values: CDR1 SGHDT, CDR2 YYEEEE. The ends lost 4 bases at V and 0 bases at J; junction bases unmatched: 5. The CDR3 protein is CASSGGQPSTDTQYF. The CDR3 coding sequence is TGTGCCAGCAGCGGGGGACAGCCTAGCACAGATACGCAGTATTTT.

The chain employs TRBV11-2 and TRBJ2-7, with TRBD2 identical over 11 bases. The V gene's germline CDR1 is SGHAT and CDR2 FQNNGV. The CDR3 loop spans 16 amino acids. V shed 0 bases and J 3 bases; nucleotides not matched to a gene: 4. This CDR3 reads CASSLEGGTSGYEQYF. Written as DNA, the CDR3 is TGTGCCAGCAGCTTAGAGGGGGGGACTAGCGGCTACGAGCAGTACTTC. Full variable domain (remainder filled in from reference TRBV11-2 and TRBJ2-7): EAGVAQSPRYKIIEKRQSVAFWCNPISGHATLYWYQQILGQGPKLLIQFQNNGVVDDSQLPKDRFSAERLKGVDSTLKIQPAKLEDSAVYLCASSLEGGTSGYEQYFGPGTRLTVT.

This clonotype was counted between two and nine times. This chain joins TRBV19 and TRBJ2-7; tentatively, D is TRBD1 (5 bases). The CDR3 consists of 14 residues. Germline V gives CDR1 LNHDA, CDR2 SQIVND (reference sequence). V lost 6 bases and J lost 5, with 17 bases in between. The CDR3 sequence: CASSEIMGPDEQYF. CDR3 nucleotide sequence: TGTGCCAGTAGCGAAATCATGGGGCCCGACGAGCAGTACTTC. Filled out from reference TRBV19 and TRBJ2-7, the complete variable domain reads DGGITQSPKYLFRKEGQNVTLSCEQNLNHDAMYWYRQDPGQGLRLIYYSQIVNDFQKGDIAEGYSVSREKKESFPLTVTSAQKNPTAFYLCASSEIMGPDEQYFGPGTRLTVT.

The chain recombines TRBV5-1 with TRBJ1-6; D remains ambiguous. The germline V gene encodes CDR1 SGHRS and CDR2 YFSETQ. V was clipped by 0 bases and J by 7 bases, with 11 bases between them. There are 15 residues in the CDR3. CDR3 residues: CASSLERELNSPLHF. In nucleotides, the CDR3 is TGCGCCAGCAGCTTGGAGCGCGAGTTGAATTCACCCCTCCACTTT. Complete variable domain (other parts from reference TRBV5-1 and TRBJ1-6): KAGVTQTPRYLIKTRGQQVTLSCSPISGHRSVSWYQQTPGQGLQFLFEYFSETQRNKGNFPGRFSGRQFSNSRSEMNVSTLELGDSALYLCASSLERELNSPLHFGNGTRLTVT.

Only a few counts were recorded for this clonotype. The V gene is TRBV5-1, the J gene TRBJ2-1; 7 bases are shared with TRBD2. V trimming: 2 bases; J trimming: 4 bases; junction bases outside the gene matches: 15. This CDR3 spans 18 amino acids. Germline V lookup: CDR1 SGHRS, CDR2 YFSETQ. CDR3 nucleotides: TGCGCCAGCAGCTTAGGTTACCTGGGGCTAGCGGAATACAATGAGCAGTTCTTC. The encoded protein is CASSLGYLGLAEYNEQFF.

The chain joins TRBV27 to TRBJ1-5; D is ambiguous. V lost 0 bases and J lost 11, with 11 bases in between. Germline CDR1 is MNHEY and CDR2 is SMNVEV (reference sequence). This CDR3 region has 13 residues. CDR3 DNA: TGTGCCAGCAGTTTATCGATTAACGGGGCCCAGCATTTT. This encodes CASSLSINGAQHF.

Ten or more counts support this clonotype. The rearrangement joins TRBV11-2 to TRBJ1-1, with a weak D call TRBD1 (5 bases). Germline CDR1 reads SGHAT; CDR2 reads FQNNGV. V shed 8 bases and J shed 7 bases, with 17 bases lying between them. This CDR3 has 13 amino acids. The CDR3 sequence: CASVGEMKDEAFF. CDR3 coding DNA: TGTGCCAGCGTAGGGGAGATGAAAGATGAAGCTTTCTTT.

This clonotype was observed many times. This chain uses TRBV6-2 or TRBV6-3 with TRBJ2-5, with TRBD2 identical over 7 bases. In germline, CDR1 is MNHEY, CDR2 SVGEGT. CDR3 length: 15 amino acids. The junction had 4 bases not matched to a gene; V was cut back by 3 bases and J by 0 bases. The CDR3, as DNA: TGTGCCAGCAGTTATCTAGCGGAGAACCAAGAGACCCAGTACTTC. Its protein product is CASSYLAENQETQYF.

V and J are TRBV29-1 and TRBJ2-7, with D maybe TRBD2 (5 bases). V lost 5 bases and J 1 base, leaving 12 bases between the germline ends. The CDR3 contains 13 residues. CDR1 and CDR2 from the germline V gene are SQVTM and ANQGSEA. DNA of the CDR3: TGCAGCGTTCTGGACTCAAAATCCTACGAGCAGTACTTC. Amino acids: CSVLDSKSYEQYF.

This clonotype was counted only a few times. This sequence joins TRBV12-3 or TRBV12-4 and TRBJ2-5; maybe TRBD2 (6 bases). This CDR3 spans 17 amino acids. V shed 2 bases and J shed 2 bases, with 18 bases lying between them. The CDR3 DNA follows: TGTGCCAGCAGTTTAAGAGGGCTCGCTAGCGAACAAGAGACCCAGTACTTC. Translated, it gives CASSLRGLASEQETQYF.

The V and J genes are TRBV10-3 and TRBJ1-1; no definite D call. Trimming removed 2 bases from V and 9 bases from J, with 10 bases in between. In germline, CDR1 is ENHRY, CDR2 SYGVKD. CDR3 size: 12 residues. The CDR3: CAISEQGSQAFF. Written as DNA, the CDR3 is TGTGCCATCAGTGAGCAAGGGAGTCAAGCTTTCTTT.

This clonotype came up a few times. The chain employs TRBV20-1 and TRBJ2-1; 12 nucleotides line up with TRBD2. CDR3 length equals 15 residues. Germline CDR1 DFQATT, CDR2 SNEGSKA (reference sequence). Unmatched junction bases numbered 8, after V lost 3 bases and J lost 8 bases. CDR3 in amino acids: CSASSSGGAVYEQFF. Here the CDR3 DNA reads TGCAGTGCTAGTTCTAGCGGGGGGGCCGTTTATGAGCAGTTCTTC.

The rearrangement links TRBV5-6 to TRBJ1-1; tentatively, D is TRBD1 (5 bases). CDR1 SGHDT and CDR2 YYEEEE come from the germline V gene. The CDR3 runs to 14 residues. With 4 bases removed from V and 3 bases from J, the gap between germline ends came to 13 bases. CDR3 protein: CASSPTGLHTEAFF. DNA of the CDR3: TGTGCCAGCAGCCCTACAGGTTTGCACACTGAAGCTTTCTTT.

The J gene is TRBJ1-5, the V gene TRBV6-5, with D maybe TRBD1 (6 bases). Germline CDR1 reads MNHEY; CDR2 reads SVGAGI. Trimming shortened V by 2 bases and J by 5 bases, and 10 bases separated the two germline ends. The CDR3 spans 14 residues. The CDR3 sequence is CASSYTGTDQPQHF. CDR3 in DNA: TGTGCCAGCAGTTACACAGGGACGGATCAGCCCCAGCATTTT.

Comments on this clonotype: A junction end diverges from the germline sequence, so it may reflect a read error. The gene calls are TRBV20-1 and TRBJ2-1, with 16 bases fitting TRBD2. This CDR3 is built from 18 residues. Germline values: CDR1 DFQATT, CDR2 SNEGSKA (reference sequence). The CDR3 is CRAKAPGLAGGISNEQFF. The CDR3 region has the DNA TGCAGGGCTAAGGCTCCGGGACTAGCGGGGGGGATTTCCAATGAGCAGTTCTTC.

The rearrangement links TRBV29-1 to TRBJ2-7, with D possibly being TRBD2 (5 bases). V was clipped by 4 bases and J by 0 bases, with 10 bases between them. There are 13 residues in the CDR3. Per germline, CDR1 SQVTM and CDR2 ANQGSEA. CDR3 region: CSVVDGISYEQYF. CDR3 sequence (DNA): TGCAGCGTTGTGGACGGGATCTCCTACGAGCAGTACTTC.

This clonotype was observed many times. The chain is built from TRBV20-1 and TRBJ2-5; 10 positions agree with TRBD1. CDR1 and CDR2 from the germline V gene are DFQATT and SNEGSKA (reference sequence). The CDR3 spans 16 residues. The V gene end was trimmed by 4 bases and the J gene end by 5 bases; junction bases not matched to a gene: 13. CDR3 sequence: CSATKGQGKEGETQYF. The CDR3 DNA follows: TGCAGTGCTACGAAGGGACAGGGGAAAGAAGGGGAGACCCAGTACTTC.

This clonotype appeared many times. The chain is built from TRBV12-3 or TRBV12-4 and TRBJ1-5, with D unclear. This CDR3 is built from 13 residues. Trimming removed 7 bases from V and 9 bases from J, with 16 bases in between. The CDR3: CASTRTSRRPQHF. The CDR3 DNA sequence: TGTGCCAGCACCCGGACGAGCCGGAGGCCCCAGCATTTT.

The chain recombines TRBV27 with TRBJ2-1, with TRBD2 identical over 11 bases. Trimming removed 5 bases from V and 15 bases from J; junction bases left unmatched: 15. Per the germline V gene, CDR1 is MNHEY and CDR2 is SMNVEV (reference sequence). The CDR3 extends over 15 amino acids. CDR3 amino acids: CASSPSPATSGNWFF. In DNA, the CDR3 is TGTGCCAGCAGTCCGTCCCCAGCGACTAGCGGGAATTGGTTCTTC.

This clonotype was found a few times. The CDR3 DNA reads TGCGCCAGCAGCCAAGATGCAGGGGAAGATACGCAGTATTTT. This gives the protein CASSQDAGEDTQYF. The chain links TRBV4-3 to TRBJ2-3, with D maybe TRBD1 (6 bases). V dropped 0 bases and J dropped 5 bases, with 9 bases sitting between them. This CDR3 is 14 amino acids long. Germline V gene data show CDR1 as LGHNA and CDR2 as YSLEER.

The rearrangement joins TRBV4-3 to TRBJ2-3; D not resolved. The CDR3 contains 15 residues. The germline V gene encodes CDR1 LGHNA and CDR2 YSLEER. Trimming stripped 1 base from V and 6 bases from J, with 14 bases between. The DNA for the CDR3 is TGCGCCAGCAGCCAAGTCTTTCGGTCCTGGGATACGCAGTATTTT. Its translation is CASSQVFRSWDTQYF.